Below are 27 T cell receptor beta chains sequenced from a single sample in a study of read filtering for tumor transcriptome and immune sequencing. The library was built from about 370 ng RNA with molecular barcoded adaptors for alpha/delta and beta/gamma chains. TCRdb re-called the reads with MiXCR, one entry per CDR3 protein. The sample includes approximately 20,000 distinct CDR3 sequences, around 15% seen only once; the top ten take around 66%. Sequencing was done on a sample of a population of CD138-negative cells sorted from bone marrow. These receptor sequences come from a donor at least 40 years old with multiple myeloma.

There are many counts of this clonotype. This sequence joins TRBV6-1 and TRBJ1-1, with D possibly matching TRBD1 (5 bases). Germline assignment: CDR1 MNHNS and CDR2 SASEGT. This CDR3 region has 16 residues. V gave up 3 bases and J gave up 4 bases, with 18 bases separating them. The CDR3 loop is CASSDPSSGRVTEAFF. The CDR3 DNA reads as TGTGCCAGCAGTGATCCCTCGTCAGGGAGAGTCACTGAAGCTTTCTTT.

This clonotype has at least ten counts. The CDR3 spells CASSLEHGTYEQYF. CDR3 nucleotide sequence: TGCGCCAGCAGCTTAGAGCACGGAACCTACGAGCAGTACTTC. The chain recombines TRBV5-1 with TRBJ2-7; no definite D call. CDR3 length equals 14 residues. The V end was cut by 2 bases, the J end by 2 bases, with 11 bases between. CDR1 and CDR2 from the germline V gene are SGHRS and YFSETQ.

This clonotype has a count of ten or more. The rearrangement joins TRBV5-1 to TRBJ2-5, with D maybe TRBD2 (6 bases). Trimming cost V 4 bases and J 1 base, with 8 bases left between them. Germline V CDR1 and CDR2: SGHRS, YFSETQ. The CDR3 sequence is 13 residues long. As DNA, the CDR3 is TGCGCCAGCAGCGGGGACTCCCAAGAGACCCAGTACTTC. This translates into CASSGDSQETQYF.

This clonotype was seen only a few times. This may be a read error: a much more frequent sequence differs by one nucleotide. No conserved phenylalanine or tryptophan is present at the end of the CDR3, so a read error is the likely explanation. The chain recombines TRBV29-1 with TRBJ2-7; D may be TRBD1 (6 bases). Germline CDR1 reads SQVTM; CDR2 reads ANQGSEA. The V and J ends lost 4 bases and 3 bases respectively, with 13 bases between them. This CDR3 is built from 13 residues. The CDR3 DNA reads TGCAGCGTTGGGACAGTAAGAAACTACGAGCAGTACCTC. Translation gives CSVGTVRNYEQYL.

This clonotype was observed at least ten times. The V call is TRBV29-1, the J call TRBJ1-1; the D gene is possibly TRBD1 (5 bases). Germline values: CDR1 SQVTM, CDR2 ANQGSEA. The CDR3 has 12 residues. Trimming removed 5 bases at V and 1 base at J, with 8 bases between. CDR3 region: CSVWDGNTEAFF. The CDR3 DNA is TGCAGCGTTTGGGACGGGAACACTGAAGCTTTCTTT.

In this sample, this clonotype turned up many times. The chain carries TRBV20-1 and TRBJ1-1; TRBD1 matches 9 bases. J was trimmed by 7 bases and V by 7 bases; bases with no gene match: 7. The CDR3 is made up of 12 amino acids. Looked up from germline, CDR1 is DFQATT and CDR2 is SNEGSKA (reference sequence). CDR3 residues: CSVPGQGSEAFF. In nucleotides, the CDR3 is TGCAGTGTGCCGGGACAGGGTAGTGAAGCTTTCTTT.

This clonotype was seen at least ten times. This chain connects TRBV12-3 or TRBV12-4 to TRBJ1-5, with D uncertain. V was shortened by 2 bases and J by 7 bases, with 12 bases between the two germline ends. The CDR3 is made up of 14 amino acids. The CDR3 reads CASSLRDGGQPQHF. For the CDR3, the DNA is TGTGCCAGCAGTTTAAGAGACGGAGGACAGCCCCAGCATTTT.

In its sample, this clonotype was seen many times. The chain employs TRBV6-5 and TRBJ2-1; TRBD2 aligns across 8 bases. The trim removed 10 bases at V and 4 bases at J, leaving 12 bases unmatched. CDR1 MNHEY and CDR2 SVGAGI come from the germline V gene. The CDR3 length is 15 residues. CDR3 in amino acids: CATLGWGTRYNEQFF. The CDR3, as DNA: TGTGCCACACTGGGGTGGGGGACTAGATACAATGAGCAGTTCTTC.

This clonotype was found many times. This rearrangement joins TRBV4-2 to TRBJ2-7; 10 positions match TRBD1. This CDR3 region has 17 residues. The trim removed 0 bases at V and 1 base at J, leaving 6 bases unmatched. Germline CDR1 reads LGHNA; CDR2 reads YNFKEQ. CDR3 loop: CASSQDRGGQGSYEQYF. Written as DNA, the CDR3 is TGTGCCAGCAGCCAAGATCGAGGGGGACAGGGGTCCTACGAGCAGTACTTC.

The chain links TRBV19 to TRBJ2-2; D call uncertain. The CDR3 spans 12 residues. The germline V and J ends were trimmed by 6 bases and 0 bases, with 2 bases remaining between them. Germline V CDR1 and CDR2: LNHDA, SQIVND (reference sequence). CDR3 sequence (DNA): TGTGCCAGTAGCGCGAACACCGGGGAGCTGTTTTTT. It codes for CASSANTGELFF. Full variable domain (rest looked up from reference TRBV19 and TRBJ2-2): DGGITQSPKYLFRKEGQNVTLSCEQNLNHDAMYWYRQDPGQGLRLIYYSQIVNDFQKGDIAEGYSVSREKKESFPLTVTSAQKNPTAFYLCASSANTGELFFGEGSRLTVL.

V is TRBV10-2 and J is TRBJ2-3; maybe TRBD2 (5 bases). The CDR3 length is 16 residues. The V gene's germline CDR1 is WSHSY and CDR2 SAAADI. V lost 3 bases and J lost 0, with 13 bases in between. The CDR3 reads CASSEGLASSTDTQYF. The CDR3 DNA reads TGCGCCAGCAGTGAAGGGCTAGCTTCTAGCACAGATACGCAGTATTTT.

There are many counts of this clonotype. The chain employs TRBV6-2 or TRBV6-3 and TRBJ2-2, with D unclear. The CDR3 spans 13 residues. Germline CDR1 is MNHEY and CDR2 is SVGEGT. Trimming took off 5 bases at V and 7 bases at J, with 11 bases between the two ends. The CDR3 nucleotides read TGTGCCAGCAGTGCTTCTGGTAACGGGGAGCTGTTTTTT. It yields the protein CASSASGNGELFF.

This clonotype was seen repeatedly, ten times or more. The chain links TRBV29-1 to TRBJ1-1; D is ambiguous. CDR1 is SQVTM and CDR2 is ANQGSEA in the germline V gene. Trimming cost V 3 bases and J 1 base, with 6 bases left between them. The CDR3 runs to 12 residues. CDR3 nucleotides: TGCAGCGTTGATTTAGGGAACACTGAAGCTTTCTTT. Amino acid sequence: CSVDLGNTEAFF.

In this sample, this clonotype turned up many times. The chain uses TRBV19 and TRBJ2-7, with TRBD1 matching over 11 bases. The CDR3 is made up of 15 amino acids. Trimming cost V 5 bases and J 4 bases; bases outside gene matches: 7. Germline CDR1 and CDR2: LNHDA and SQIVND (reference sequence). The DNA of the CDR3 is TGTGCCAGTAGTGCGGGGACAGGGGGTTCTTACGAGCAGTACTTC. Encoded protein: CASSAGTGGSYEQYF.

Points on this clonotype: A much larger clone lies a single base off, so this may be a read error. This chain uses TRBV29-1 with TRBJ2-4; TRBD2 might be the D (6 bases). V gave up 4 bases and J gave up 8 bases, with 18 bases separating them. CDR3 length: 14 amino acids. The germline CDR1 and CDR2 sequences are SQVTM and ANQGSEA. The CDR3 DNA reads TGCAGCGTTGGGGAGAGCGGGTCGCAAGACATTCAGTACTTC. Encoded protein: CSVGESGSQDIQYF.

This clonotype was seen ten or more times. The chain recombines TRBV20-1 with TRBJ2-3; 12 bases align to TRBD2. The CDR3 runs to 18 residues. The junction had 15 bases not matched to a gene; V was cut back by 4 bases and J by 4 bases. Germline V CDR1 and CDR2: DFQATT, SNEGSKA (reference sequence). The CDR3 loop reads CSANPVLAGGSSADTQYF. CDR3 sequence (DNA): TGCAGTGCTAACCCGGTACTAGCGGGAGGAAGCAGCGCAGATACGCAGTATTTT.

Details on this clonotype: This clone may be a read error of a much larger clone one base away. The J gene is TRBJ2-7, the V gene TRBV5-6; TRBD2 matches at 7 bases. CDR1 and CDR2 from the germline V gene are SGHDT and YYEEEE. The CDR3 loop spans 14 amino acids. The CDR3 loop reads CASSLGLAAYGQYF. As DNA, the CDR3 is TGTGCCAGCAGCTTGGGACTAGCTGCCTACGGGCAGTACTTC.

This clonotype was counted a few times. The chain is built from TRBV12-3 or TRBV12-4 and TRBJ1-2, with 11 positions matching TRBD1. The CDR3 runs 15 residues. Trimming cost V 6 bases and J 0 bases; bases outside gene matches: 3. CDR3 DNA: TGTGCCAGCAGCAGGGACAGGGGGACTAACTATGGCTACACCTTC. Translation gives CASSRDRGTNYGYTF.

This clonotype came up many times. The junction departs from germline at one end; a sequencing error may be responsible. The rearrangement links TRBV7-2 to TRBJ2-1; D is perhaps TRBD1 or TRBD2 (5 bases each). Looked up from germline, CDR1 is SGHTA and CDR2 is FQGNSA. The CDR3 is 12 amino acids. The CDR3 nucleotides read TGTGCCAGCAGCTCACCCGGGACCGCCACGCTCTTC. Its protein is CASSSPGTATLF.

This clonotype was observed many times. The chain joins TRBV20-1 to TRBJ2-6; D ambiguous. Deletions cut 3 bases from V and 1 base from J, with 10 bases between. CDR3 length equals 15 residues. Per germline, CDR1 DFQATT and CDR2 SNEGSKA (reference sequence). CDR3 region: CSASGRTSGANVLTF. The CDR3 region has the DNA TGCAGTGCTAGTGGCCGCACATCTGGGGCCAACGTCCTGACTTTC.

Ten or more counts support this clonotype. The V and J genes are TRBV5-1 and TRBJ2-7; 7 nucleotides match TRBD2. CDR3 size: 17 residues. J was trimmed by 0 bases and V by 2 bases; bases with no gene match: 11. The germline V gene has CDR1 SGHRS and CDR2 YFSETQ. The CDR3 DNA sequence: TGCGCCAGCAGCTTTGTGCCTCTAGCGGAGAGCTCCTACGAGCAGTACTTC. It translates to CASSFVPLAESSYEQYF.

This clonotype has ten or more counts. The gene calls are TRBV6-5 and TRBJ2-1; TRBD2 is a possible D gene (6 bases). The CDR3 is 11 amino acids. Between the trimmed V and J ends, which lost 8 bases and 12 bases, there was a span of 14 bases. Germline V gene lookup returns CDR1 MNHEY and CDR2 SVGAGI. This chain's CDR3 is CASGEVQGQFF. CDR3 DNA: TGTGCCAGCGGGGAGGTCCAGGGGCAGTTCTTC.

Many counts were recorded for this clonotype. This sequence joins TRBV11-2 and TRBJ2-7, with 8 bases identical to TRBD1. The germline V gene encodes CDR1 SGHAT and CDR2 FQNNGV. The V gene end was trimmed by 5 bases and the J gene end by 2 bases; junction bases not matched to a gene: 5. CDR3 length: 14 residues. Written as DNA, the CDR3 is TGTGCCAGCAGCCCAGGACAGGGAACCTACGAGCAGTACTTC. The encoded protein is CASSPGQGTYEQYF.

This clonotype occurred many times. The chain couples TRBV7-9 to TRBJ2-3; D possibly corresponds to TRBD1 (5 bases). Germline loops: CDR1 SEHNR, CDR2 FQNEAQ (reference sequence). With 5 bases removed from V and 3 bases from J, the gap between germline ends came to 12 bases. The CDR3 is 14 residues long. The CDR3 bases are TGTGCCAGCAGCCCCGCCCAGGGAACAGATACGCAGTATTTT. It encodes CASSPAQGTDTQYF.

CDR3 DNA: TGTGCCAGCAGTTTAGCGTCGAGAGTCTCTAATGAAAAACTGTTTTTT. Its translation is CASSLASRVSNEKLFF. The chain recombines TRBV12-3 or TRBV12-4 with TRBJ1-4, with D hard to call. CDR3 size: 16 residues. The ends were cut back, 0 bases at V and 3 bases at J, with 11 bases in the middle.

This clonotype was recorded many times. The V gene is TRBV20-1, the J gene TRBJ1-5; D is unresolved. This CDR3 has 11 amino acids. CDR1 is DFQATT and CDR2 is SNEGSKA in the germline V gene (reference sequence). Trimming removed 1 base from V and 10 bases from J, with 8 bases in between. The CDR3 DNA is TGCAGTGCTAGAGGAACCGGCCCCCAGCATTTT. Translated, it gives CSARGTGPQHF.

There are many counts of this clonotype. The V and J genes are TRBV28 and TRBJ2-1; TRBD2 matches at 9 bases. The CDR3 is 12 amino acids. The ends lost 6 bases at V and 14 bases at J; junction bases unmatched: 8. Germline assignment: CDR1 MDHEN and CDR2 SYDVKM. CDR3 sequence: CASRREGDWEFF. DNA for the CDR3: TGTGCCAGCAGGCGGGAGGGAGATTGGGAGTTCTTC.